The entry below describes one T cell receptor (beta chain). This record comes from a study of cytomegalovirus exposure and HLA in healthy donors. A multiplex PCR was run with 60 Vbeta primers and 13 Jbeta primers. TCRdb's table, derived via immunoSEQ multiplex PCR, lists solely in-frame clones and lacks some. The sample table sets out 40,000 to 50,000 clones. The CDR3 has 16 residues. Trimming took 6 bases from V and 7 from J; bases not matched to a gene: 17. Germline CDR1 and CDR2: MNHEY and SMNVEV (reference sequence). The chain uses TRBV27 and TRBJ1-2; 7 nucleotides align to TRBD1. The TCR sequence derives from a man between 25 and 39 years old in good health and CMV-seronegative. Material: PBMCs. CDR3 in DNA: TGTGCCAGCAGCCGCAATATGGACAGGACAAGGGGTGGCTACACCTTC. This sequence encodes CASSRNMDRTRGGYTF.